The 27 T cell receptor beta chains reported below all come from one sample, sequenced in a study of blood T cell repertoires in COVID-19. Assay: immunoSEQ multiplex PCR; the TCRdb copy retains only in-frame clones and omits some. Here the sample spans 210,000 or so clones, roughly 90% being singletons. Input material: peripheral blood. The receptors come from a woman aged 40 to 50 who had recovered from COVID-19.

The CDR3 DNA reads TGCGCCAGCAGCTTCGGCGACAGCTCTGGAAACACCATATATTTT. Amino acid sequence: CASSFGDSSGNTIYF. The chain links TRBV5-1 to TRBJ1-3, with D perhaps TRBD1 (5 bases). The V end lost 2 bases, the J end lost 0 bases, and 9 bases lay between the germline ends. The CDR3 is 15 residues long. The germline gives CDR1 SGHRS, CDR2 YFSETQ.

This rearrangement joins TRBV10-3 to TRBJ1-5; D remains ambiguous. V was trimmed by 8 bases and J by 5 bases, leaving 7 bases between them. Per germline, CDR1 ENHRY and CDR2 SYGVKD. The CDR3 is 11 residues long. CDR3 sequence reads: CAIGRDQPQHF. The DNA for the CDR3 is TGTGCCATCGGGAGGGATCAGCCCCAGCATTTT.

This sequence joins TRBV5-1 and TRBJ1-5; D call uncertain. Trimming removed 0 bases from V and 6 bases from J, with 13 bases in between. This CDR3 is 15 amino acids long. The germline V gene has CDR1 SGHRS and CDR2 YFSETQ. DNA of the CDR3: TGCGCCAGCAGCTTGGCCGGCGGGTCTGGTCAGCCCCAGCATTTT. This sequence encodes CASSLAGGSGQPQHF.

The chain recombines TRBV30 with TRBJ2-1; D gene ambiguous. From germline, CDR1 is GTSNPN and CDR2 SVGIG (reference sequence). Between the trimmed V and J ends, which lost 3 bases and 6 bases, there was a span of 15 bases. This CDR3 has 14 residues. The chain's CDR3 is CAWRPSPHPNEQFF. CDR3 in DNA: TGTGCCTGGAGGCCTAGTCCTCATCCCAATGAGCAGTTCTTC.

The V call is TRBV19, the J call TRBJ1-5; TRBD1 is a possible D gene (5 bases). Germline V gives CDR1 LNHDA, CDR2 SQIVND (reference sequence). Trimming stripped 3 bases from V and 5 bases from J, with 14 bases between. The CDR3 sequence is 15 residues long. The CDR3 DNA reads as TGTGCCAGTAGTATTCTAGGCAGGGCGGATCAGCCCCAGCATTTT. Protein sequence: CASSILGRADQPQHF.

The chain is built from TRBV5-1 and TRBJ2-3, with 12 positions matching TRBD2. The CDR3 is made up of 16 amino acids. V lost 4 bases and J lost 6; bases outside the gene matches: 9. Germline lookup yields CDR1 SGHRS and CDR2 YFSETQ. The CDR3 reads CASSILTSGRIDTQYF. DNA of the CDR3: TGCGCCAGCAGCATCCTTACTAGCGGGAGGATTGATACGCAGTATTTT.

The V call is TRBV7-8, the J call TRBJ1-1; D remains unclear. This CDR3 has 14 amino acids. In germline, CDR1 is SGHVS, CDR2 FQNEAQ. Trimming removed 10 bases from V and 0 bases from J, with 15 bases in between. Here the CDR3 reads CATRGEPMNTEAFF. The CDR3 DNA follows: TGTGCCACCCGGGGAGAACCGATGAACACTGAAGCTTTCTTT.

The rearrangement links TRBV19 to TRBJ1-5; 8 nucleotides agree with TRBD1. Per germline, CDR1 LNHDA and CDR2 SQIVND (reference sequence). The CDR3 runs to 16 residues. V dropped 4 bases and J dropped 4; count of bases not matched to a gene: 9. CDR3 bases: TGTGCCAGTAGTACAAGACCGGGACAGGAGAATCAGCCCCAGCATTTT. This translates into CASSTRPGQENQPQHF.

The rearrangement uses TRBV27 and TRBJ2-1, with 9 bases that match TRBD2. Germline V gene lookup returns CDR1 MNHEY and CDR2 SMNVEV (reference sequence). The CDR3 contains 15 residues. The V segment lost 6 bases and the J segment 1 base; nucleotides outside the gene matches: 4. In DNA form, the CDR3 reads TGTGCCAGCAGAGCGGGGGGTTGGTCCTACAATGAGCAGTTCTTC. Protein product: CASRAGGWSYNEQFF.

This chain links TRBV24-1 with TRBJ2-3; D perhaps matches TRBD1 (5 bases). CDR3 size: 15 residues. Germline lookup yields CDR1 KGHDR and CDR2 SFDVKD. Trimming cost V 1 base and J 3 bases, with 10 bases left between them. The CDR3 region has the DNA TGTGCCACCAGTGATTTACCAGGGTGGACAGATACGCAGTATTTT. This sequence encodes CATSDLPGWTDTQYF.

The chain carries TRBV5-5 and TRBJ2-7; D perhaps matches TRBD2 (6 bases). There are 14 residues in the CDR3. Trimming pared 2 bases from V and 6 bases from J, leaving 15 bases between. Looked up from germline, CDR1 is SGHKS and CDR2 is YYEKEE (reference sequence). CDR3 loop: CASSFGGDPVEQYF. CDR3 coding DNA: TGTGCCAGCAGCTTCGGGGGTGATCCCGTCGAGCAGTACTTC.

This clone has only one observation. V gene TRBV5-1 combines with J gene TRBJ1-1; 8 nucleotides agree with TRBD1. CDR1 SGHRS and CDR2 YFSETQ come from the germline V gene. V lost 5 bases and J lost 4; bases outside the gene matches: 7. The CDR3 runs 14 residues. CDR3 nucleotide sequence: TGCGCCAGCAGAGCTGGAACAGGGGGCACTGAAGCTTTCTTT. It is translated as CASRAGTGGTEAFF.

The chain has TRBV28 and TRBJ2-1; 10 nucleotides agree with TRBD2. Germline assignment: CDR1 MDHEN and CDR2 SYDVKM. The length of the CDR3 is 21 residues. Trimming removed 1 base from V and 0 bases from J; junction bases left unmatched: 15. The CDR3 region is CASSLFRVGLAKMSSYNEQFF. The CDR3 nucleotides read TGTGCCAGCAGTTTATTTCGTGTGGGACTAGCGAAAATGAGCTCCTACAATGAGCAGTTCTTC. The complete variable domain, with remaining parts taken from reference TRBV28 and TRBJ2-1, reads DVKVTQSSRYLVKRTGEKVFLECVQDMDHENMFWYRQDPGLGLRLIYFSYDVKMKEKGDIPEGYSVSREKKERFSLILESASTNQTSMYLCASSLFRVGLAKMSSYNEQFFGPGTRLTVL.

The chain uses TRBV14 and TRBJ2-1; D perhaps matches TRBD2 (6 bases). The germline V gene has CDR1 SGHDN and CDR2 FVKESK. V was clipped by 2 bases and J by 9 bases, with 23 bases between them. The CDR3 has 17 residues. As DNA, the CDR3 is TGTGCCAGCAGCCAAACAAGCGGACTACCCCCTGAGGGTGAGCAGTTCTTC. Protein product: CASSQTSGLPPEGEQFF.

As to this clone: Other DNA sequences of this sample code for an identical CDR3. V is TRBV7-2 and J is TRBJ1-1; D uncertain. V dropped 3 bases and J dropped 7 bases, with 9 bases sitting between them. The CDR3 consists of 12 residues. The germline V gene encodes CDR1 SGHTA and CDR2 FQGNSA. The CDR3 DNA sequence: TGTGCCAGCAGCTTCGTGGCAGTTGAAGCTTTCTTT. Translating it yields CASSFVAVEAFF.

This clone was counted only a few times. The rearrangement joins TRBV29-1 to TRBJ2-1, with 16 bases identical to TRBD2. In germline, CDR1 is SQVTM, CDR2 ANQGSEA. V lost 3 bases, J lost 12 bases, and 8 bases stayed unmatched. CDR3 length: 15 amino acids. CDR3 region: CSVEGGLAGGVGQFF. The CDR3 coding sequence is TGCAGCGTTGAGGGGGGACTAGCGGGAGGGGTTGGGCAGTTCTTC.

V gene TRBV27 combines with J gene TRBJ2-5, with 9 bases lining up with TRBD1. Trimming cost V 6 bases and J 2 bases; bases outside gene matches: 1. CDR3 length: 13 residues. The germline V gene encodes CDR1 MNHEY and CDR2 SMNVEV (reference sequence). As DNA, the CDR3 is TGTGCCAGCAGAGGACAGGGGCAAGAGACCCAGTACTTC. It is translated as CASRGQGQETQYF.

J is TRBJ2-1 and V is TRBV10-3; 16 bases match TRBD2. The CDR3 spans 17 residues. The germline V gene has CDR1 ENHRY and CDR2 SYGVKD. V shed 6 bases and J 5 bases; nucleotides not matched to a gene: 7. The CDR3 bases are TGTGCCATCAGACTCGGGACTAGCGGGAGGGCCGACAATGAGCAGTTCTTC. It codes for CAIRLGTSGRADNEQFF.

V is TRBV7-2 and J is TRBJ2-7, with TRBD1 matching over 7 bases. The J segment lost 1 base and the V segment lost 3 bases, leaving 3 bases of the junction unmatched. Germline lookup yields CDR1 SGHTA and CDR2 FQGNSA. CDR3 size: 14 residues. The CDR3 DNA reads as TGTGCCAGCAGCTTTACAGGGGTTTCCTACGAGCAGTACTTC. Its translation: CASSFTGVSYEQYF.

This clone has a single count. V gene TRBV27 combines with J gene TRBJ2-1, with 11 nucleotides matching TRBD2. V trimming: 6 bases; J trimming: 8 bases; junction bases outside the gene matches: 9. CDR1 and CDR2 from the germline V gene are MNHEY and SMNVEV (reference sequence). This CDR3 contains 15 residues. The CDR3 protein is CASSKRLAGGDEQFF. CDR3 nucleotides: TGTGCCAGCAGCAAAAGGCTAGCGGGAGGCGATGAGCAGTTCTTC.

The CDR3 here is CASSLLIAGSDEQFF. As DNA, the CDR3 is TGCGCCAGCAGCCTACTTATTGCGGGGTCCGATGAGCAGTTCTTC. V gene TRBV5-1 combines with J gene TRBJ2-1; D may be TRBD2 (6 bases). The V end was cut by 4 bases, the J end by 8 bases, with 19 bases between. The CDR3 loop spans 15 amino acids. Germline loops: CDR1 SGHRS, CDR2 YFSETQ.

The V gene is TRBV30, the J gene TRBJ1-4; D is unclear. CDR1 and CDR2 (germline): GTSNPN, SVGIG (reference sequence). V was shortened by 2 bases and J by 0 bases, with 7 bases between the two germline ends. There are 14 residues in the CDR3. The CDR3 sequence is CAWSSSATNEKLFF. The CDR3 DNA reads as TGTGCCTGGAGTTCGAGTGCAACTAATGAAAAACTGTTTTTT.

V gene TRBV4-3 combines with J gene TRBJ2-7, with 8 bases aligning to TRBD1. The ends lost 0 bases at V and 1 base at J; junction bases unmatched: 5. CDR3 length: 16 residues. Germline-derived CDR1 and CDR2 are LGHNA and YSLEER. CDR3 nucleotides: TGCGCCAGCAGCCAAGATCCAGGGGACAGGTCCTACGAGCAGTACTTC. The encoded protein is CASSQDPGDRSYEQYF.

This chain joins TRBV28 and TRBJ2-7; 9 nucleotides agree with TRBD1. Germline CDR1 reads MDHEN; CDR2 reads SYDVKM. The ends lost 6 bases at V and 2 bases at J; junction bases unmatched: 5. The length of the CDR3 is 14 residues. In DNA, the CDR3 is TGTGCCAGCAGCTGGCGACAGGGGGCCTACGAGCAGTACTTC. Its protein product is CASSWRQGAYEQYF.

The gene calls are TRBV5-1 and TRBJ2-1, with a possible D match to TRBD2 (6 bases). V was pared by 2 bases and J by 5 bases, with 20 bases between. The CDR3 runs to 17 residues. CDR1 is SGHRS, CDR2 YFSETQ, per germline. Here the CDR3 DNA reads TGCGCCAGCAGCTTCCCGACTAGAAGGTTAAGTAACAATGAGCAGTTCTTC. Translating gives CASSFPTRRLSNNEQFF.

CDR3 bases: TGTGCCAGCAGTTACCGACAGGACGGTGAAAAACTGTTTTTT. Encoded protein: CASSYRQDGEKLFF. The V call is TRBV6-5, the J call TRBJ1-4; TRBD1 is a possible D gene (6 bases). This CDR3 comprises 14 residues. Per the germline V gene, CDR1 is MNHEY and CDR2 is SVGAGI. Trimming took 2 bases from V and 7 from J, leaving 11 bases between them.

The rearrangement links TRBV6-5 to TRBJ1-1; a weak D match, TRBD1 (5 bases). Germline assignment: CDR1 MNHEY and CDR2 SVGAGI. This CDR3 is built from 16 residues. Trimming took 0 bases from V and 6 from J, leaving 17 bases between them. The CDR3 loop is CASSYSGPGVNAEAFF. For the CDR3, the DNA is TGTGCCAGCAGTTACTCAGGTCCGGGGGTTAACGCTGAAGCTTTCTTT.